In this sample, the clone carrying this TCR beta chain turned up many times. The data stem from a study of T cells in Graves' hyperthyroidism and ophthalmopathy. Source material for PBMCs was 9 to 10 ml fresh peripheral blood. The source material, RNA transcripts, was used to amplify TCR beta CDR3 regions. Primed by the HTBI set, a first-round RT-PCR was run on the TCR CDR3. TCRdb re-called the multiplex PCR reads with MiXCR, one entry per CDR3 protein. The sample includes about 500,000 distinct CDR3 sequences, over 15% of them seen just once. This CDR3 has 14 amino acids. The V and J ends lost 0 bases and 8 bases, in that order; junction bases with no gene match: 6. Germline V CDR1 and CDR2: DFQATT, SNEGSKA (reference sequence).

The chain has TRBV20-1 and TRBJ2-1; TRBD2 agrees at 8 bases. The sequencing sample was made of blood. The clonotype comes from a woman between 18 and 29 years old with Graves' hyperthyroidism. DNA of the CDR3: TGCAGTGCTAGAGAATCAGCGGGAGTGGATGAGCAGTTCTTC. It specifies CSARESAGVDEQFF.